This TCR beta chain was identified in a study of beta chain features in type 1 diabetes. Regarding the study as a whole: At VDJ recombination sites, type 1 diabetes patients had fewer insertions and more deleted nucleotides. It was among patients, rather than healthy donors, that naive, central memory and Treg TCRB repertoires appeared more similar. People with Type 1 diabetes carried modestly yet significantly shorter TCRB CDR3s in all four CD4+ subsets.

The V and J ends lost 0 bases and 4 bases, in that order; junction bases with no gene match: 1. The CDR3 has 14 residues. CDR1 is SGHRS, CDR2 YFSETQ, per germline. Every bit of the isolated RNA underwent reverse transcription, so sequencing read expressed TCRB transcripts. Here immunoSEQ multiplex PCR was the method, and the copy in TCRdb shows in-frame clones only, minus some. There are approximately 360,000 clones in the sample; around 13% occur only once, and roughly 0.0097% lies in the top ten. This clone was detected only a few times. Its target is not known. This receptor was obtained from a woman aged 18-29 years with type 1 diabetes. Material: naive CD4+ T cells from blood. The rearrangement links TRBV5-1 to TRBJ1-2, with TRBD1 matching 9 bases. The DNA for the CDR3 is TGCGCCAGCAGCTTGGAACAGGGGGCCTATGGCTACACCTTC. Amino acid sequence: CASSLEQGAYGYTF.